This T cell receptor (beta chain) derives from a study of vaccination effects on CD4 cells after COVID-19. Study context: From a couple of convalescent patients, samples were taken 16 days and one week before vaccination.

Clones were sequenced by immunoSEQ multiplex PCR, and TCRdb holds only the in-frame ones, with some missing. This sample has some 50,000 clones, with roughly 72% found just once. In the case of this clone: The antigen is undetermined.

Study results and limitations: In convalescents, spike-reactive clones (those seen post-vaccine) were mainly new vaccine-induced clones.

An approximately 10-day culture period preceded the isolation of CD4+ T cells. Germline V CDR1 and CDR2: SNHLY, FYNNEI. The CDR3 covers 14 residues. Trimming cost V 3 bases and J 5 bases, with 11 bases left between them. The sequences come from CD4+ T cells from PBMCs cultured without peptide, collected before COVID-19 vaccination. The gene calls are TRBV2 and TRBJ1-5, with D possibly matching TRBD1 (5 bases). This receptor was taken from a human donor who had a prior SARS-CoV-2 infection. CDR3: CASSEASGHQPQHF. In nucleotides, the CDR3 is TGTGCCAGCAGTGAGGCGTCAGGGCATCAGCCCCAGCATTTT.